This T cell receptor beta chain was identified during a study of PD-1 blockade in classical Hodgkin lymphoma. Libraries were prepared by immunoSEQ multiplex PCR; TCRdb keeps only in-frame clonotypes and omits some of them. The sample includes some 150,000 clones, approximately 81% of them seen just once. Every patient was affected by relapse after autologous stem cell transplantation, while exposure to brentuximab vedotin was not uniform. In this sample, this clone turned up once. Its antigen is not identified. Overall study results and limits: Differences between repertoires have undefined causes, possibly disease activity or prior therapy. According to reports, newly diagnosed patients had lower baseline TCR diversity than healthy donors, and relapsed/refractory patients had lower baseline TCR diversity still. Patients who initiated nivolumab within 1 year of ASCT were excluded. Diversity similar to that of newly diagnosed patients was seen at baseline in complete responders.

The sample was peripheral blood mononuclear cells (PBMCs), taken before the second cycle of nivolumab. The TCR comes from a human donor with classical Hodgkin lymphoma.

The CDR3 sequence is CASSPVADNEQFF. The CDR3 nucleotides are TGTGCCAGCTCACCAGTGGCAGACAATGAGCAGTTCTTC. The chain couples TRBV18 to TRBJ2-1; no clear D. This CDR3 region has 13 residues. Germline V gene sequence: CDR1 KGHSH, CDR2 LQKENI. Trimming stripped 2 bases from V and 5 bases from J, with 7 bases between.